Described below is a single T cell receptor beta chain sequence and its context. Antigen unknown. Sequenced by immunoSEQ multiplex PCR; TCRdb stores in-frame clones only, minus some. The table includes some 75,000 clones, about 88% detected once. This entry belongs to a study of OX40 agonist ivuxolimab in advanced cancers. General observations from the study: Among the lowest levels of clonal expansion were found in partial responders at 0.1-3.0 mg/kg. Some nonresponders also had low normalized T-cell clonal expansion.

There are 15 residues in the CDR3. The germline CDR1 and CDR2 sequences are SGDLS and YYNGEE. V shed 4 bases, J shed 1 base, and the junction held 4 bases outside the gene matches. The chain links TRBV9 to TRBJ2-2; 7 nucleotides match TRBD1. The receptor comes from an adult with an advanced solid tumor such as melanoma, head and neck, liver or kidney cancer. The specimen comprised CD4+ or CD8+ T cells sorted from blood, sampled in a trial of the OX40 agonist ivuxolimab. The DNA for the CDR3 is TGTGCCAGCAGCTGGCGACAGGGGAACACCGGGGAGCTGTTTTTT. It codes for CASSWRQGNTGELFF.